This T cell receptor (beta chain) was sequenced for a study of T cells after yellow fever vaccination. A few counts support this clonotype. Using its own MiXCR run on the 5' RACE reads, TCRdb lists one record per CDR3 protein. Of hundreds of thousands of distinct CDR3 sequences detected, 13% appear once; the ten largest clones hold about an eighth. Germline CDR1 is MGHDK and CDR2 is SYGVNS. The length of the CDR3 is 13 residues. Trimming left V 6 bases short and J 5 bases short, with 11 bases between. The V call is TRBV25-1, the J call TRBJ2-1; D remains ambiguous. The sequencing used PBMCs, collected on the day of the yellow fever booster vaccination. The sequence was collected from a man in his thirties or forties who received the YFV17D yellow fever vaccine. CDR3 sequence reads: CASRPPVHNEQFF. The CDR3 coding sequence is TGTGCCAGCAGGCCGCCCGTACACAATGAGCAGTTCTTC.